The T cell receptor beta chain described here comes from a study of molecular identifiers for immune sequencing clone quantification. This clonotype occurred many times. Its specificity is not known. This CDR3 region has 15 residues. CDR1 is SEHNR, CDR2 FQNEAQ, per germline (reference sequence). Trimming cost V 5 bases and J 0 bases, with 11 bases left between them. Preparation of the bulk TCR libraries relied on previously described methods and listed TCR primers. MiXCR, applied by TCRdb to the PCR reads, yields one record per CDR3 protein. Of over 70,000 distinct CDR3 sequences detected, 20% to 30% appear once; the ten largest clones hold 0.7% to 0.8%. Study-level results: Identical barcode-sharing TCR molecules could lead to underestimated sizes for highly expanded clones. Clones carrying above 20 RNA copies accounted for over 98% of effector molecules, under 1% in naive cells.

The chain combines TRBV7-9 with TRBJ1-3; weak D call: TRBD1 (6 bases). This TCR derives from a human donor in good health. Some libraries in this study had Jurkat cell RNA spiked in. The sequencing sample was made of naive CD8+ T cells from blood, with Jurkat cell RNA spiked in. Subset: FACS-sorted CD8+CD4-CCR7+CD45RA+ naive T cells. The CDR3 DNA sequence: TGTGCCAGCAGCGACAGGACCTACTCTGGAAACACCATATATTTT. Translating it yields CASSDRTYSGNTIYF.